Following are 9 T cell receptor beta chains from one sample sequenced in a study of blood T cell repertoires in COVID-19. Method: immunoSEQ multiplex PCR; TCRdb's copy keeps in-frame clones and lacks some. The sample has tens of thousands of clones, about 81% seen once. Input material: peripheral blood. These receptors originate from a man aged 55 to 69 with COVID-19, enrolled during active disease.

The J gene is TRBJ2-5, the V gene TRBV4-2, with TRBD2 matching 9 bases. CDR1 is LGHNA and CDR2 is YNFKEQ in the germline V gene. V lost 1 base, J lost 4 bases, and 13 bases stayed unmatched. The CDR3 consists of 18 residues. CDR3 loop: CASSQGIAGVTPGETQYF. In DNA form, the CDR3 reads TGTGCCAGCAGCCAAGGGATAGCGGGAGTCACCCCGGGAGAGACCCAGTACTTC.

The CDR3 reads CASSPRVGFIGELFF. The CDR3 coding sequence is TGTGCCAGCAGTCCTCGGGTCGGTTTCATCGGGGAGCTGTTTTTT. The rearrangement links TRBV14 to TRBJ2-2; no firm D call. Germline V gene sequence: CDR1 SGHDN, CDR2 FVKESK. Between the trimmed V and J ends, which lost 6 bases and 7 bases, there was a span of 18 bases. This CDR3 comprises 15 residues.

This chain connects TRBV5-1 to TRBJ2-1, with 7 bases lining up with TRBD1. The CDR3 has 14 amino acids. Germline CDR1 and CDR2: SGHRS and YFSETQ. After removal of 4 bases from V and 6 bases from J, the junction contained 7 bases not matched to a gene. CDR3 loop: CASSPFQGVNEQFF. DNA for the CDR3: TGCGCCAGCAGCCCGTTTCAGGGGGTCAATGAGCAGTTCTTC.

The chain is built from TRBV7-9 and TRBJ1-4, with 8 bases that match TRBD1. The CDR3 is 13 amino acids. The germline V gene encodes CDR1 SEHNR and CDR2 FQNEAQ (reference sequence). Germline trimming cut 6 bases from V and 6 bases from J; bases unmatched to any gene: 3. CDR3 residues: CASSQQGDEKLFF. CDR3 nucleotide sequence: TGTGCCAGCAGTCAACAGGGGGATGAAAAACTGTTTTTT.

The chain joins TRBV2 to TRBJ1-1; 7 bases are a match to TRBD1. Looked up from germline, CDR1 is SNHLY and CDR2 is FYNNEI. The CDR3 covers 15 residues. Trimming took 6 bases from V and 1 from J; bases not matched to a gene: 8. This chain's CDR3 is CASREFDRENTEAFF. DNA of the CDR3: TGTGCCAGCAGAGAGTTTGACAGGGAGAACACTGAAGCTTTCTTT.

The chain recombines TRBV20-1 with TRBJ2-4; 8 bases agree with TRBD2. CDR1 and CDR2 (germline): DFQATT, SNEGSKA (reference sequence). V gave up 3 bases and J gave up 0 bases; unmatched junction bases: 7. This CDR3 has 16 residues. The CDR3, as DNA: TGCAGTGCTAGTAAAGGAGCGGGAGTAGCCAAAAACATTCAGTACTTC. Encoded protein: CSASKGAGVAKNIQYF.

The rearrangement uses TRBV19 and TRBJ1-1; D may be TRBD1 (6 bases). The ends were cut back, 1 base at V and 1 base at J, with 16 bases in the middle. The CDR3 is 17 amino acids. The germline V gene encodes CDR1 LNHDA and CDR2 SQIVND (reference sequence). The CDR3 is CASSIGGGAITNTEAFF. CDR3 DNA sequence: TGTGCCAGTAGTATAGGGGGGGGCGCGATTACGAACACTGAAGCTTTCTTT.

This clone was observed once. The gene calls are TRBV19 and TRBJ1-5; D gene ambiguous. The CDR3 spans 16 residues. V lost 4 bases to trimming and J lost 4 bases, with 17 bases between them. The germline V gene encodes CDR1 LNHDA and CDR2 SQIVND (reference sequence). The CDR3 region is CASSTLGSPTNQPQHF. CDR3 nucleotides: TGTGCCAGTAGTACCCTTGGGAGTCCTACGAATCAGCCCCAGCATTTT.

The chain combines TRBV25-1 with TRBJ1-5, with 7 bases aligning to TRBD1. Germline-derived CDR1 and CDR2 are MGHDK and SYGVNS. Trimming took 4 bases from V and 0 from J; bases not matched to a gene: 9. The CDR3 runs 17 residues. This CDR3 is CASSGGQYEYSNQPQHF. CDR3 sequence (DNA): TGTGCCAGCAGTGGGGGACAGTATGAATATAGCAATCAGCCCCAGCATTTT.